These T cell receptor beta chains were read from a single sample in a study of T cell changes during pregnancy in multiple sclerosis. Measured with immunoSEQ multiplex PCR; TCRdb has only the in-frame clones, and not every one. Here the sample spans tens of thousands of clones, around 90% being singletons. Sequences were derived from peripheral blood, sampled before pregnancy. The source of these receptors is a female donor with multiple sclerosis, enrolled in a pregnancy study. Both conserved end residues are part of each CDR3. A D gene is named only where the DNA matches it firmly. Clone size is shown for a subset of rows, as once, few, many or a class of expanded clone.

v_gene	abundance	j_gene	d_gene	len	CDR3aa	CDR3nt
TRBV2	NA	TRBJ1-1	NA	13	CASSGTGSGEAFF	TGTGCCAGCAGTGGAACAGGATCCGGTGAAGCTTTCTTT
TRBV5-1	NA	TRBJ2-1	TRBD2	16	CASSLGLAGVYNEQFF	TGCGCCAGCAGCTTGGGACTAGCGGGAGTCTACAATGAGCAGTTCTTC
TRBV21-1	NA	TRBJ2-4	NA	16	CASSKGKGIAKNIQYF	TGTGCCAGCAGCAAAGGTAAGGGGATAGCCAAAAACATTCAGTACTTC
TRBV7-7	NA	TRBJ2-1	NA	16	CASSLDQRAFYNEQFF	TGTGCTAGCAGCTTAGATCAGCGGGCCTTCTACAATGAGCAGTTCTTC
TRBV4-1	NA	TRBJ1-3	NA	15	CASSQEGGRGDTIYF	TGCGCCAGCAGCCAAGAGGGCGGGAGAGGGGACACCATATATTTT
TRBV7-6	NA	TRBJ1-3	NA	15	CASSLGRSPGNTIYF	TGTGCCAGCAGCTTAGGTAGATCACCCGGAAACACCATATATTTT
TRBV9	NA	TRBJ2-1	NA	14	CAGSRESDYNEQFF	TGTGCGGGGAGTAGGGAATCCGATTACAATGAGCAGTTCTTC
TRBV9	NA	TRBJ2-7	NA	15	CASSVGGDLYYEQYF	TGTGCCAGCAGCGTAGGTGGGGACTTATACTACGAGCAGTACTTC
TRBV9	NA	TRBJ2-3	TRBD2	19	CASSISGTSGRRRTDTQYF	TGTGCCAGCAGCATATCCGGGACTAGCGGGAGGAGAAGAACAGATACGCAGTATTTT
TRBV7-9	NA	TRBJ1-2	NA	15	CASSFPGGGNYGYTF	TGTGCCAGCAGCTTCCCTGGGGGGGGAAACTATGGCTACACCTTC
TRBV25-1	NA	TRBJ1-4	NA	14	CASSEEGVWEKLFF	TGTGCCAGCAGTGAAGAAGGGGTTTGGGAAAAACTGTTTTTT
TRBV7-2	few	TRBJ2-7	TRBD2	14	CASSSLAGAGEQYF	TGTGCCAGCAGCTCCTTAGCGGGAGCGGGCGAGCAGTACTTC
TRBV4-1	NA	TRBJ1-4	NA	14	CASSPLSRNEKLFF	TGCGCCAGCAGCCCCCTCTCTAGAAATGAAAAACTGTTTTTT
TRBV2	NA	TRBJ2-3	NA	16	CASSPQLASSTDTQYF	TGTGCCAGCAGTCCTCAACTAGCTTCTAGCACAGATACGCAGTATTTT
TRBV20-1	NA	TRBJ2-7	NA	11	CSASRTYEQYF	TGCAGTGCTAGCCGTACCTACGAGCAGTACTTC
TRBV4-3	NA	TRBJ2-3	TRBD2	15	CASSQEPGTSGVQYF	TGCGCCAGCAGCCAAGAGCCAGGGACTAGCGGGGTGCAGTATTTT
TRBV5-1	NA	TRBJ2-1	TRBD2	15	CASSPQTSRGIEQFF	TGCGCCAGCAGCCCTCAGACTAGCCGGGGAATTGAGCAGTTCTTC
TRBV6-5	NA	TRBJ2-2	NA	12	CASSGMTGELFF	TGTGCCAGCAGTGGCATGACCGGGGAGCTGTTTTTT
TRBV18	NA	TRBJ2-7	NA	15	CASSKTGRDSYEQYF	TGTGCCAGCTCAAAAACAGGGCGAGACTCCTACGAGCAGTACTTC
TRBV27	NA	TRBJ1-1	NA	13	CASSQGPGTEAFF	TGTGCCAGCAGTCAGGGGCCGGGTACTGAAGCTTTCTTT
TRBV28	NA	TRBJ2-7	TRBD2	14	CASSPSGSSYEQYF	TGTGCCAGCAGTCCTAGCGGGAGCTCCTACGAGCAGTACTTC
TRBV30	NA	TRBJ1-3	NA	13	CAWNGGAGNTIYF	TGTGCCTGGAACGGGGGGGCTGGAAACACCATATATTTT
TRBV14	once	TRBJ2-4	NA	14	CASSQAGTKNIQYF	TGTGCCAGCAGCCAAGCGGGAACCAAAAACATTCAGTACTTC
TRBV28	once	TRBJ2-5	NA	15	CASSPTLGGPETQYF	TGTGCCAGCAGTCCAACCCTAGGGGGTCCGGAGACCCAGTACTTC
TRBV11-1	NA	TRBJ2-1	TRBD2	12	CASSATSVEQFF	TGTGCCAGCAGCGCGACTAGCGTTGAGCAGTTCTTC
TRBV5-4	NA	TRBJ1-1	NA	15	CASSSGRGRDTEAFF	TGTGCCAGCAGCTCGGGGAGGGGGAGGGACACTGAAGCTTTCTTT
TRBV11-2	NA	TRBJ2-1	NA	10	CASSLNEQFF	TGTGCCAGCAGCCTGAATGAGCAGTTCTTC
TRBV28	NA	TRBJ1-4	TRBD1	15	CASSSEDRVREKLFF	TGTGCCAGCAGTTCAGAAGACAGGGTTCGCGAAAAACTGTTTTTT
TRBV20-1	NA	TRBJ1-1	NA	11	CSAQQDSEAFF	TGCAGTGCTCAACAGGATTCTGAAGCTTTCTTT
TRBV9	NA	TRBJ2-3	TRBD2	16	CASSGNPGLGTDTQYF	TGTGCCAGCAGCGGTAACCCGGGACTAGGCACAGATACGCAGTATTTT
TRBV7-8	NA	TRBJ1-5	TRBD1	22	CASSLARTWLGDRGLRNQPQHF	TGTGCCAGCAGCTTAGCGAGAACTTGGCTTGGTGACAGGGGCCTTCGGAATCAGCCCCAGCATTTT
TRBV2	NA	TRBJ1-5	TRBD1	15	CASSRNRGGNQPQHF	TGTGCCAGCAGTCGGAACAGGGGCGGCAATCAGCCCCAGCATTTT
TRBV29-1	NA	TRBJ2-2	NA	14	CSVEPFSRSGELFF	TGCAGCGTTGAGCCATTTTCCCGTAGCGGGGAGCTGTTTTTT
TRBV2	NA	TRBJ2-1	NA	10	CATFGSRQFF	TGTGCCACCTTCGGGTCTCGGCAGTTCTTC
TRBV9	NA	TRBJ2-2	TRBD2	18	CASSPRPGLAGSFGELFF	TGTGCCAGCAGCCCCCGCCCCGGACTAGCGGGAAGTTTCGGGGAGCTGTTTTTT
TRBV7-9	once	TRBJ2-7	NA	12	CASSYGNYEQYF	TGTGCCAGCAGCTACGGGAACTACGAGCAGTACTTC
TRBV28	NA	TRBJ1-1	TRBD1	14	CASGTGGSRTEAFF	TGTGCCAGCGGGACAGGGGGCTCCCGAACTGAAGCTTTCTTT
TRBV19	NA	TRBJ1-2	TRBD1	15	CATGTGAQYGGGYTF	TGTGCCACCGGGACAGGGGCACAATACGGGGGTGGCTACACCTTC
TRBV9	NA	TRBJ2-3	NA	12	CASSTGSQGQYF	TGTGCCAGCAGCACAGGGTCTCAAGGGCAGTATTTT